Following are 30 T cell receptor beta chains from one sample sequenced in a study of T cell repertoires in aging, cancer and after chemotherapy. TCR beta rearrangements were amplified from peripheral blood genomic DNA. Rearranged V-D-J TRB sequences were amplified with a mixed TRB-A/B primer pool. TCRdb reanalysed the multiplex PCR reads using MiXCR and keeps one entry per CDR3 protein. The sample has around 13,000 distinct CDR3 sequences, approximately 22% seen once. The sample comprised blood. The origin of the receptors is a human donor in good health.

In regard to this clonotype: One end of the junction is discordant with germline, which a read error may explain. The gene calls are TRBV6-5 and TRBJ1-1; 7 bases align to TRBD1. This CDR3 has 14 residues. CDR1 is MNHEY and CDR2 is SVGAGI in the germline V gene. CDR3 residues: CDSRPGQVRTEAFF. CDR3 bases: TGTGACAGCAGACCCGGACAGGTAAGGACTGAAGCTTTCTTT.

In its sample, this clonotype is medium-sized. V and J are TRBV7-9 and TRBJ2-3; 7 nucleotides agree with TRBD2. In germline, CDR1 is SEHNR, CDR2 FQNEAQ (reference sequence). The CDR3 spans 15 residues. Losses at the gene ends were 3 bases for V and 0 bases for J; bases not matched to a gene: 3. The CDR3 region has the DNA TGTGCCAGCAGCTTCTCTAGCGGCAGCACAGATACGCAGTATTTT. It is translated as CASSFSSGSTDTQYF.

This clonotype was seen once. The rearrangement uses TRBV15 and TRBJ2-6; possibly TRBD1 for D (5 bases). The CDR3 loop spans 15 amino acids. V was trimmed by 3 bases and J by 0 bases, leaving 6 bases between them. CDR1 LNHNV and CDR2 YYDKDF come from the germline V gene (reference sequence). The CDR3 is CATSSDSSGANVLTF. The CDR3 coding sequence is TGTGCCACCAGCAGTGACAGCTCTGGGGCCAACGTCCTGACTTTC. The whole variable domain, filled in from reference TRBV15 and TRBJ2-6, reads DAMVIQNPRYQVTQFGKPVTLSCSQTLNHNVMYWYQQKSSQAPKLLFHYYDKDFNNEADTPDNFQSRRPNTSFCFLDIRSPGLGDTAMYLCATSSDSSGANVLTFGAGSRLTVL.

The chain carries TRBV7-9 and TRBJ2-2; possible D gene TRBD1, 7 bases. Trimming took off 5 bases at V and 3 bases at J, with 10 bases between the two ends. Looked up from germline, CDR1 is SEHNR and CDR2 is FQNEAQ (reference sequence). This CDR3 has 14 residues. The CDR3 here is CASSQGGDTGELFF. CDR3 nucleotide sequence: TGTGCCAGCAGCCAGGGGGGAGACACCGGGGAGCTGTTTTTT. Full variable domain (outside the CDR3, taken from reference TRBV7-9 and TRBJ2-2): DTGVSQNPRHKITKRGQNVTFRCDPISEHNRLYWYRQTLGQGPEFLTYFQNEAQLEKSRLLSDRFSAERPKGSFSTLEIQRTEQGDSAMYLCASSQGGDTGELFFGEGSRLTVL.

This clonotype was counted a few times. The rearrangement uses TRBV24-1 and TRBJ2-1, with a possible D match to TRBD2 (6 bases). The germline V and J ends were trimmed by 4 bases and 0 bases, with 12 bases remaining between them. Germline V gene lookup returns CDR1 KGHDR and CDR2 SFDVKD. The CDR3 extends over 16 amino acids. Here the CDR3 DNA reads TGTGCCACCAGTGACACGTTCGGGAGCTCCTACAATGAGCAGTTCTTC. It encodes CATSDTFGSSYNEQFF.

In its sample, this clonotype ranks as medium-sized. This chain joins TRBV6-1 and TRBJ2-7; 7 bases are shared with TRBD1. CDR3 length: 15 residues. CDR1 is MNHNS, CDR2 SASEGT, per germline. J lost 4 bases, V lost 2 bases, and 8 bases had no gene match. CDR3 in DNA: TGTGCCAGCAGTGAAAGTGGTCAGGGGGTATACGAGCAGTACTTC. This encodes CASSESGQGVYEQYF.

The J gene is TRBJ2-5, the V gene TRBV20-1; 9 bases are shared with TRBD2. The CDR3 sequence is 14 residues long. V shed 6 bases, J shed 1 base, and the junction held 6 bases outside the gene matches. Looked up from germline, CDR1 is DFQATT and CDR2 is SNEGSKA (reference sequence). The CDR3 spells CSARGGGAQETQYF. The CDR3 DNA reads TGCAGTGCCAGGGGCGGGGGGGCCCAAGAGACCCAGTACTTC.

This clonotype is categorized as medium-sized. DNA of the CDR3: TGTGCCAGCAGGGGACTAGCGGGCTCCTACGAGCAGTACTTC. Encoded protein: CASRGLAGSYEQYF. This sequence joins TRBV6-5 and TRBJ2-7, with 12 bases aligning to TRBD2. This CDR3 region has 14 residues. The germline gives CDR1 MNHEY, CDR2 SVGAGI. After removal of 6 bases from V and 0 bases from J, the junction contained 0 bases not matched to a gene.

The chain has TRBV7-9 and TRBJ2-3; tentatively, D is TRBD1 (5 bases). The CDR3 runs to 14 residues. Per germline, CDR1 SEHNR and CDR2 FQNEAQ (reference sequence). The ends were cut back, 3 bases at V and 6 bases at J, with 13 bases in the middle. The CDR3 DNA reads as TGTGCCAGCAGCTTGGAAGGGGTTGGGGATACGCAGTATTTT. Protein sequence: CASSLEGVGDTQYF.

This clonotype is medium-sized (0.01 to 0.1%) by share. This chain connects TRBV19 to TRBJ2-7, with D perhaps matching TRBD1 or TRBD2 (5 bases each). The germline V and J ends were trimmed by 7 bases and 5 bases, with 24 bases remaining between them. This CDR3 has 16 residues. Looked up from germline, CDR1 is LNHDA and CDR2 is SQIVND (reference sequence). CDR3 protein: CASKGTGASWRDEQYF. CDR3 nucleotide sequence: TGTGCCAGTAAGGGGACGGGTGCCTCTTGGAGAGACGAGCAGTACTTC.

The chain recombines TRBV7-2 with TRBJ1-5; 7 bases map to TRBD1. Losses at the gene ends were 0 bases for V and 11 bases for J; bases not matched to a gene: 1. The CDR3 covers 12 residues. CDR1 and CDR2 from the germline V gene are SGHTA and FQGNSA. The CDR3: CASSLAGQAQHF. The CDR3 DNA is TGTGCCAGCAGCTTAGCTGGACAGGCCCAGCATTTT.

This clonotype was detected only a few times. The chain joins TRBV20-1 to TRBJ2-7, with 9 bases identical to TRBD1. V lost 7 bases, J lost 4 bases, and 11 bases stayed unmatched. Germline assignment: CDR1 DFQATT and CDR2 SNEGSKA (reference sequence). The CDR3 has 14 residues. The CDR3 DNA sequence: TGCAGTGTTGAAGCCGGGACAGGGATTTACGAGCAGTACTTC. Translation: CSVEAGTGIYEQYF.

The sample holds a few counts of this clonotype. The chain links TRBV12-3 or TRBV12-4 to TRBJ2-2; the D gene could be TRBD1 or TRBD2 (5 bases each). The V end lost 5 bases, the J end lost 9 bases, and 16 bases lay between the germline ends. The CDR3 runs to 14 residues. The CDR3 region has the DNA TGTGCCAGCAGTGTAACCGGGACCTCTTGGGAGCTGTTTTTT. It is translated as CASSVTGTSWELFF.

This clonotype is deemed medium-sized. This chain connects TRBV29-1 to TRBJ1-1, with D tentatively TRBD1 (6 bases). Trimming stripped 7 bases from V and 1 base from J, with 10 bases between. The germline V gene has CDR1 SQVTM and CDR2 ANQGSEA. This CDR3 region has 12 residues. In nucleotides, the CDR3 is TGCAGCGGCGCGGACAGGAACACTGAAGCTTTCTTT. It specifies CSGADRNTEAFF.

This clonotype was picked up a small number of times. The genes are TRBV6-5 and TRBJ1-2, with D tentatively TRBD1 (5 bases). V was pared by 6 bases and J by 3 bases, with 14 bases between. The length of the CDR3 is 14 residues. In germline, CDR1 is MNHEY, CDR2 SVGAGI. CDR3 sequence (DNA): TGTGCCAGCAGCTACGGGGGGGTTGACTATGGCTACACCTTC. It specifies CASSYGGVDYGYTF.

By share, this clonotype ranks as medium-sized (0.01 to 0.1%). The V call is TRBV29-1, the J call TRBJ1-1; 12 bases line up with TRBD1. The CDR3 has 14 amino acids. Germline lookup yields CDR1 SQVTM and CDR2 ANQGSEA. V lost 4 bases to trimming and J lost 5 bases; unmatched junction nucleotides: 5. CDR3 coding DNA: TGCAGCGTTGTTGGGGACAGGGGGCTTACTGAAGCTTTCTTT. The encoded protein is CSVVGDRGLTEAFF.

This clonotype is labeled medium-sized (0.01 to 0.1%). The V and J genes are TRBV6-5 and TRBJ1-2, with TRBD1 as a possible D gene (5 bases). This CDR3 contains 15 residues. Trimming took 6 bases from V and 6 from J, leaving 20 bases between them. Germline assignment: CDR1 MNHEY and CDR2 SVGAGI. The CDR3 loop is CASRAIGPRGDGYTF. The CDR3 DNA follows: TGTGCCAGCAGGGCCATCGGCCCCCGGGGGGATGGCTACACCTTC.

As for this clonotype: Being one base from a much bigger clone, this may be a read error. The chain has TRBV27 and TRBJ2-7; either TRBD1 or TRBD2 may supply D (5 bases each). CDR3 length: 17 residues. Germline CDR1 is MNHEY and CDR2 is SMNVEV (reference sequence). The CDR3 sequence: CASNRGTVGYRSCEQYF. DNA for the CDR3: TGTGCCAGCAACCGAGGGACGGTTGGTTATCGCTCCTGCGAGCAGTACTTC.

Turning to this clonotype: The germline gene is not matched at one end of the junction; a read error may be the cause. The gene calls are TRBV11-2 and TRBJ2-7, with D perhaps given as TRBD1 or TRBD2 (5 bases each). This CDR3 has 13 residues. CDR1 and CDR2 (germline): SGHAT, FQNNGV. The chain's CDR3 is CASSPGTSYEQYF. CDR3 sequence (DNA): TGTGCTAGCAGCCCCGGGACCTCCTACGAGCAGTACTTC.

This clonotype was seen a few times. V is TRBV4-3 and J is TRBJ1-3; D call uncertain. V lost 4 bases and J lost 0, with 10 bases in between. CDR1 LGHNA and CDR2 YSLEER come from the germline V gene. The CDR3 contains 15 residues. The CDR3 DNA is TGCGCCAGCAGCCGGCAATTTAGCTCTGGAAACACCATATATTTT. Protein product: CASSRQFSSGNTIYF.

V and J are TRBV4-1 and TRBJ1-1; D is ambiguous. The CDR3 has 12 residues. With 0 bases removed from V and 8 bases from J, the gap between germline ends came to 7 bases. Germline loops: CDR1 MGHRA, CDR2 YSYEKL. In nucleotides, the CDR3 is TGCGCCAGCAGCCAAGATTACGTGGAAGCTTTCTTT. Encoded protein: CASSQDYVEAFF.

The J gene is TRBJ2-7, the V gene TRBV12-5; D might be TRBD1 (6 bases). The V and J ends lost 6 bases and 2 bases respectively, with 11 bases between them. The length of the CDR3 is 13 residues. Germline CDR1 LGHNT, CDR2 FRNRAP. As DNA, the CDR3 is TGTGCTAGTGGCCCACAGGGACCCTACGAGCAGTACTTC. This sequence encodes CASGPQGPYEQYF.

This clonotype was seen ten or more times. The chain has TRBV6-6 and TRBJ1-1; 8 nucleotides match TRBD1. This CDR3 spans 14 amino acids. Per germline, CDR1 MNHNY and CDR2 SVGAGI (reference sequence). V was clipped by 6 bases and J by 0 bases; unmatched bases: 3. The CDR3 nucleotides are TGTGCCAGCAGCTCGGACAGGGTGAACACTGAAGCTTTCTTT. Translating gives CASSSDRVNTEAFF.

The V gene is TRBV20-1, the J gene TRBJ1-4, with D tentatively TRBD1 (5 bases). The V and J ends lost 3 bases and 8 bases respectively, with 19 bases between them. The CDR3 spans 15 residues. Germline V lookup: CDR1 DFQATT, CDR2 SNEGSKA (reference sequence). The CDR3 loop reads CSARGLGAGREKLFF. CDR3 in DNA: TGCAGTGCTAGGGGGCTCGGGGCAGGGAGGGAAAAACTGTTTTTT.

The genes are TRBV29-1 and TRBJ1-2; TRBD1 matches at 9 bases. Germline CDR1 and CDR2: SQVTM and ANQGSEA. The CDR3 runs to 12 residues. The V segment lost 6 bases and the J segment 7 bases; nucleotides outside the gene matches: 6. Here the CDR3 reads CSVGQGLFGYTF. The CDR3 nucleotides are TGCAGCGTGGGACAGGGCTTGTTTGGCTACACCTTC.

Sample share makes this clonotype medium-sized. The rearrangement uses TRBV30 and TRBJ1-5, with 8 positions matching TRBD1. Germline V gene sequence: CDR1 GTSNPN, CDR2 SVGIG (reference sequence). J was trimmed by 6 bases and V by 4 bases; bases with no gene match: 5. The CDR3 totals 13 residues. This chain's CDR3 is CAWTGGGIQPQHF. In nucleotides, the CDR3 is TGTGCCTGGACAGGGGGCGGAATTCAGCCCCAGCATTTT.

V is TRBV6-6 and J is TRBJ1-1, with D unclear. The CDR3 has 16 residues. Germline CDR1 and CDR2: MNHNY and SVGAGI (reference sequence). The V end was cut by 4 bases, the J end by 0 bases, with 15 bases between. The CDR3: CASSSREGLLNTEAFF. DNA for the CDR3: TGTGCCAGCAGTTCCCGGGAGGGCCTACTGAACACTGAAGCTTTCTTT.

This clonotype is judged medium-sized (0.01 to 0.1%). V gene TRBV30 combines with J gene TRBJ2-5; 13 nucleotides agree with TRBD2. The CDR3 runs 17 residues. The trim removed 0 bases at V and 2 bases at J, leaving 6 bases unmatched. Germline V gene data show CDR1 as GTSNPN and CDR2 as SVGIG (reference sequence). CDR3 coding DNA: TGTGCCTGGAGTGTACTGCGGACTAGCGGGGGTCAAGAGACCCAGTACTTC. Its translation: CAWSVLRTSGGQETQYF.

CDR3 in amino acids: CSAMGLAGATNEQFF. The CDR3 DNA sequence: TGCAGTGCTATGGGACTAGCGGGGGCCACCAATGAGCAGTTCTTC. V usage is TRBV20-1 and J usage is TRBJ2-1, with 14 bases lining up with TRBD2. Germline values: CDR1 DFQATT, CDR2 SNEGSKA (reference sequence). This CDR3 contains 15 residues. The trim removed 4 bases at V and 6 bases at J, leaving 5 bases unmatched.

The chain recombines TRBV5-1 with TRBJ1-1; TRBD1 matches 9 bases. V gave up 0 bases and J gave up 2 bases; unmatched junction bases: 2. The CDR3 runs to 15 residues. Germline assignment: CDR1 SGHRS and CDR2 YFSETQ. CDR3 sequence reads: CASSLGDRVNTEAFF. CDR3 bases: TGCGCCAGCAGCTTGGGGGACAGGGTAAACACTGAAGCTTTCTTT.